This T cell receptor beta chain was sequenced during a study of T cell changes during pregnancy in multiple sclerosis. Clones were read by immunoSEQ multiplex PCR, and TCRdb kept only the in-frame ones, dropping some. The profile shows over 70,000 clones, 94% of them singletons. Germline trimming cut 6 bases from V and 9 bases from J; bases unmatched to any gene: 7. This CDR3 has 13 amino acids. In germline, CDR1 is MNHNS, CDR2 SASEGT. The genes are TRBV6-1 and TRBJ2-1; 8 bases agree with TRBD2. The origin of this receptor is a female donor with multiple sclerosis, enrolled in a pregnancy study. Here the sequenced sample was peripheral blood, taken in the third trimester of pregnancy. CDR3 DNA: TGTGCCAGCAGCGGGAGGGCCTTAAGTGAGCAGTTCTTC. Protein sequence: CASSGRALSEQFF.